This T cell receptor beta chain appears in the sequencing data of a study of OX40 agonist ivuxolimab in advanced cancers. As for this clone: Its target is not known.

From germline, CDR1 is MNHNS and CDR2 SASEGT. The CDR3 consists of 13 residues. The V end was cut by 5 bases, the J end by 3 bases, with 5 bases between. Sequencing used immunoSEQ multiplex PCR; TCRdb keeps in-frame clones, though not all of them. The sample lists under 90,000 clones, approximately 85% occurring once. Study-wide points: CD4+ and CD8+ blood T cells expanded clonally by week 6 at 0.1 to 3.0 mg/kg.

The clonotype comes from an adult with an advanced solid tumor such as melanoma, head and neck, liver or kidney cancer. This rearrangement joins TRBV6-1 to TRBJ2-6; D is unresolved. The source was CD4+ or CD8+ T cells sorted from blood, collected in a trial of the OX40 agonist ivuxolimab. This chain's CDR3 is CASSISGANVLTF. In DNA form, the CDR3 reads TGTGCCAGCAGTATAAGTGGGGCCAACGTCCTGACTTTC.